Shown below are 29 T cell receptor beta chains from a single sample sequenced in a study of neoadjuvant anti-PD-1 for oral cavity cancer. Profiling relied on immunoSEQ multiplex PCR, and the TCRdb table lists in-frame clones only, not all of them. The sample has around 81,000 clones; approximately 80% are singletons. The sequenced sample was PBMCs, obtained before nivolumab (anti-PD-1) treatment. All receptors come from a person aged 35 to 85 with oral cavity squamous cell carcinoma.

The rearrangement uses TRBV6-5 and TRBJ2-7; a possible D gene is TRBD2 (5 bases). The CDR3 has 14 amino acids. Germline V gene data show CDR1 as MNHEY and CDR2 as SVGAGI. V lost 0 bases and J 2 bases, leaving 8 bases between the germline ends. The CDR3: CASSYSRGTYEQYF. CDR3 nucleotide sequence: TGTGCCAGCAGTTACTCGAGAGGGACCTACGAGCAGTACTTC.

The gene calls are TRBV6-5 and TRBJ2-7; 11 bases agree with TRBD2. Germline V CDR1 and CDR2: MNHEY, SVGAGI. V dropped 8 bases and J dropped 6; count of bases not matched to a gene: 12. CDR3 length: 15 residues. This CDR3 is CASAATSGRGLEQYF. CDR3 nucleotide sequence: TGTGCCAGCGCAGCAACTAGCGGGAGAGGGCTCGAGCAGTACTTC.

The chain joins TRBV6-1 to TRBJ2-7, with unresolved D. Trimming removed 2 bases from V and 2 bases from J, with 7 bases in between. Per the germline V gene, CDR1 is MNHNS and CDR2 is SASEGT. This CDR3 has 13 amino acids. CDR3 residues: CASSEKGTYEQYF. CDR3 sequence (DNA): TGTGCCAGCAGTGAAAAGGGTACCTACGAGCAGTACTTC.

V gene TRBV6-5 combines with J gene TRBJ2-2; 7 bases map to TRBD2. J gave up 6 bases and V 7 bases, and 5 bases lay outside the gene matches. The length of the CDR3 is 13 residues. Per the germline V gene, CDR1 is MNHEY and CDR2 is SVGAGI. The CDR3 region is CASTRLAPGELFF. The CDR3 DNA reads TGTGCCAGCACCCGACTAGCCCCCGGGGAGCTGTTTTTT.

The chain links TRBV5-6 to TRBJ1-4; D not resolved. Trimming removed 1 base from V and 8 bases from J, with 9 bases in between. Per the germline V gene, CDR1 is SGHDT and CDR2 is YYEEEE. This CDR3 is built from 13 residues. CDR3 in amino acids: CASSLSTAEKLFF. The CDR3 coding sequence is TGTGCCAGCAGCTTGTCGACGGCCGAAAAACTGTTTTTT.

This clone was observed a single time. This chain joins TRBV19 and TRBJ2-6, with D possibly matching TRBD1 (6 bases). This CDR3 has 15 amino acids. Germline CDR1 LNHDA, CDR2 SQIVND (reference sequence). V lost 5 bases and J lost 4, with 12 bases in between. CDR3 in DNA: TGTGCCAGTAGTTCACAGGGTGCCGGGGCCAACGTCCTGACTTTC. Amino acids: CASSSQGAGANVLTF.

A single count supports this clone. The V gene is TRBV7-6, the J gene TRBJ2-5; TRBD1 matches at 10 bases. The CDR3 has 16 amino acids. Germline V gene data show CDR1 as SGHVS and CDR2 as FNYEAQ. V gave up 5 bases and J gave up 4 bases; unmatched junction bases: 10. The CDR3 DNA sequence: TGTGCCAGCAGCCCGGCGCCGACAGGGGGCCGAGAGACCCAGTACTTC. Its translation is CASSPAPTGGRETQYF.

The V gene is TRBV6-6, the J gene TRBJ2-5, with 11 bases fitting TRBD2. J lost 5 bases, V lost 7 bases, and 12 bases had no gene match. The CDR3 totals 16 residues. CDR1 and CDR2 from the germline V gene are MNHNY and SVGAGI (reference sequence). CDR3 DNA: TGTGCCAGCACCTTCCTTAGCGGGAGGGCCGGGGAGACCCAGTACTTC. Protein: CASTFLSGRAGETQYF.

The chain carries TRBV10-1 and TRBJ1-1; D is possibly TRBD1 (6 bases). Trimming pared 3 bases from V and 3 bases from J, leaving 14 bases between. The CDR3 is 15 amino acids. The germline V gene encodes CDR1 WNHNN and CDR2 SYGVQD (reference sequence). CDR3 DNA: TGCGCCAGCAGTGATGGGGGCGCGGGGGACACTGAAGCTTTCTTT. This sequence encodes CASSDGGAGDTEAFF.

V is TRBV7-9 and J is TRBJ1-4; D not certain. Germline V lookup: CDR1 SEHNR, CDR2 FQNEAQ (reference sequence). Trimming left V 3 bases short and J 4 bases short, with 9 bases between. This CDR3 is 14 amino acids long. DNA for the CDR3: TGTGCCAGCAGCTTGAGCCGCCTTAATGAAAAACTGTTTTTT. As protein: CASSLSRLNEKLFF.

CDR3 nucleotide sequence: TGTGCCAGCAGCCAATCCGGGCAGACGCTACCCCAAGAGACCCAGTACTTC. This sequence encodes CASSQSGQTLPQETQYF. The chain links TRBV14 to TRBJ2-5; D unclear. The germline gives CDR1 SGHDN, CDR2 FVKESK. The V end was cut by 2 bases, the J end by 1 base, with 17 bases between. The CDR3 loop spans 17 amino acids.

This sequence joins TRBV7-2 and TRBJ2-5; D possibly corresponds to TRBD2 (6 bases). The CDR3 loop spans 14 amino acids. Germline values: CDR1 SGHTA, CDR2 FQGNSA. V lost 3 bases, J lost 5 bases, and 13 bases lay in between. CDR3 DNA: TGTGCCAGCAGCTTTGGAGGGCCTGGGGAGACCCAGTACTTC. This codes for CASSFGGPGETQYF.

The V gene is TRBV6-6, the J gene TRBJ1-4, with no clear D. The V and J ends lost 7 bases and 8 bases respectively, with 8 bases between them. The CDR3 loop spans 11 amino acids. Looked up from germline, CDR1 is MNHNY and CDR2 is SVGAGI (reference sequence). CDR3 amino acids: CASTFNEKLFF. The CDR3 bases are TGTGCCAGCACCTTTAACGAAAAACTGTTTTTT.

The sample holds one count of this clone. The chain couples TRBV30 to TRBJ2-7; tentatively, D is TRBD2 (5 bases). CDR3 length equals 11 residues. Germline V CDR1 and CDR2: GTSNPN, SVGIG (reference sequence). Trimming took 0 bases from V and 7 from J, leaving 7 bases between them. CDR3 nucleotides: TGTGCCTGGAGTGTACTAGAGGAGCAGTACTTC. Residues: CAWSVLEEQYF.

This chain's CDR3 is CASSFGAGNEKLFF. The DNA for the CDR3 is TGTGCCAGCAGCTTTGGTGCGGGTAATGAAAAACTGTTTTTT. The rearrangement joins TRBV7-3 to TRBJ1-4; D uncertain. V lost 3 bases and J lost 4, with 9 bases in between. Germline V lookup: CDR1 SGHTA, CDR2 FQGTGA. The CDR3 is made up of 14 amino acids.

This chain joins TRBV20-1 and TRBJ2-7; D possibly corresponds to TRBD2 (6 bases). The CDR3 is 11 amino acids. Germline V lookup: CDR1 DFQATT, CDR2 SNEGSKA (reference sequence). Trimming removed 7 bases at V and 7 bases at J, with 14 bases between. The CDR3 region is CSVLWAGEQYF. In DNA, the CDR3 is TGCAGTGTTCTCTGGGCGGGAGAGCAGTACTTC.

Regarding this clone: The junction and the germline gene differ at one end; a read error may be behind it. V usage is TRBV11-2 and J usage is TRBJ2-1, with 7 bases fitting TRBD2. Germline V gene data show CDR1 as SGHAT and CDR2 as FQNNGV. This CDR3 has 11 residues. The CDR3 region has the DNA TGTGCCAGCAGCTTGATGACTAGCACGGTCTTC. Its protein product is CASSLMTSTVF.

CDR3 region: CASSEGTSGYNEQFF. In DNA form, the CDR3 reads TGCGCCAGCAGCGAGGGGACTAGCGGTTACAATGAGCAGTTCTTC. The chain couples TRBV5-1 to TRBJ2-1, with 11 bases that match TRBD2. Germline V gives CDR1 SGHRS, CDR2 YFSETQ. Trimming took 4 bases from V and 4 from J; bases not matched to a gene: 4. The CDR3 extends over 15 amino acids. Full variable domain (rest looked up from reference TRBV5-1 and TRBJ2-1): KAGVTQTPRYLIKTRGQQVTLSCSPISGHRSVSWYQQTPGQGLQFLFEYFSETQRNKGNFPGRFSGRQFSNSRSEMNVSTLELGDSALYLCASSEGTSGYNEQFFGPGTRLTVL.

The rearrangement uses TRBV4-2 and TRBJ2-7; 11 bases are a match to TRBD2. V lost 1 base to trimming and J lost 3 bases; unmatched junction nucleotides: 5. The germline V gene has CDR1 LGHNA and CDR2 YNFKEQ. CDR3 size: 16 residues. Here the CDR3 reads CASSQGLAGPNYEQYF. CDR3 nucleotide sequence: TGTGCCAGCAGCCAAGGACTAGCGGGACCGAACTACGAGCAGTACTTC.

Note on this clone: Compared with germline, one end of the junction differs, possibly owing to a read error. The CDR3: CASSPRGVSTSF. CDR3 bases: TGTGCCAGTAGCCCCCGAGGGGTCAGCACCAGCTTT. The chain recombines TRBV19 with TRBJ1-1, with D possibly matching TRBD1 (5 bases). Germline-derived CDR1 and CDR2 are LNHDA and SQIVND (reference sequence). The CDR3 has 12 amino acids. Variable domain in full (rest from reference TRBV19 and TRBJ1-1): DGGITQSPKYLFRKEGQNVTLSCEQNLNHDAMYWYRQDPGQGLRLIYYSQIVNDFQKGDIAEGYSVSREKKESFPLTVTSAQKNPTAFYLCASSPRGVSTSFGQGTRLTVV.

The chain joins TRBV6-5 to TRBJ2-7, with 7 bases that match TRBD2. CDR3 length equals 15 residues. V gave up 6 bases and J gave up 2 bases; unmatched junction bases: 10. CDR1 MNHEY and CDR2 SVGAGI come from the germline V gene. CDR3 in amino acids: CASSNGLVGTYEQYF. The CDR3 DNA sequence: TGTGCCAGCAGCAACGGACTAGTCGGGACCTACGAGCAGTACTTC.

The chain couples TRBV6-1 to TRBJ1-4; D perhaps matches TRBD1 (5 bases). Germline CDR1 reads MNHNS; CDR2 reads SASEGT. This CDR3 contains 14 residues. The V end was cut by 1 base, the J end by 7 bases, with 10 bases between. CDR3 loop: CASSEGQGLEKLFF. The DNA for the CDR3 is TGTGCCAGCAGTGAAGGGCAGGGCCTTGAAAAACTGTTTTTT.

The chain carries TRBV25-1 and TRBJ2-1, with 9 bases matching TRBD2. CDR3 length: 15 amino acids. With 2 bases clipped from V and 5 bases from J, the junction kept 4 bases outside the gene matches. The germline V gene encodes CDR1 MGHDK and CDR2 SYGVNS. CDR3 sequence: CASSESRTSDNEQFF. CDR3 bases: TGTGCCAGCAGTGAAAGCCGGACTAGCGACAATGAGCAGTTCTTC.

This sequence joins TRBV30 and TRBJ1-3; 9 bases map to TRBD1. The CDR3 is 15 amino acids. Germline-derived CDR1 and CDR2 are GTSNPN and SVGIG (reference sequence). V gave up 0 bases and J gave up 3 bases; unmatched junction bases: 3. CDR3 nucleotide sequence: TGTGCCTGGAGTGTACAGGGGGCGGGTGGAAACACCATATATTTT. Encoded protein: CAWSVQGAGGNTIYF.

V and J are TRBV6-6 and TRBJ2-1, with TRBD1 matching 9 bases. Germline CDR1 and CDR2: MNHNY and SVGAGI (reference sequence). J gave up 3 bases and V 5 bases, and 5 bases lay outside the gene matches. This CDR3 has 15 residues. The chain's CDR3 is CASSAGTGNYNEQFF. The CDR3, as DNA: TGTGCCAGCAGTGCCGGGACAGGGAACTACAATGAGCAGTTCTTC.

The DNA of the CDR3 is TGTGCAATCGCGAGTAGTGGACAGGGCAATCAGCCCCAGCATTTT. It yields the protein CAIASSGQGNQPQHF. The chain recombines TRBV10-3 with TRBJ1-5; 7 bases are shared with TRBD1. CDR1 and CDR2 (germline): ENHRY, SYGVKD. The CDR3 length is 15 residues.

CDR3 amino acids: CASSLAGIFGTQYF. The CDR3, as DNA: TGTGCCAGCAGCTTAGCTGGGATTTTCGGTACGCAGTATTTT. The chain joins TRBV7-9 to TRBJ2-3; D is unresolved. The CDR3 is made up of 14 amino acids. Germline lookup yields CDR1 SEHNR and CDR2 FQNEAQ (reference sequence). V was clipped by 0 bases and J by 8 bases, with 12 bases between them.

J is TRBJ2-4 and V is TRBV5-1; 10 bases are a match to TRBD1. CDR3 length: 15 amino acids. The junction had 9 bases not matched to a gene; V was cut back by 7 bases and J by 5 bases. The germline gives CDR1 SGHRS, CDR2 YFSETQ. CDR3 protein: CASARTGGGENIQYF. For the CDR3, the DNA is TGCGCCAGCGCAAGGACAGGGGGAGGCGAAAACATTCAGTACTTC.

This chain links TRBV19 with TRBJ2-1, with 9 positions matching TRBD2. V gave up 5 bases and J gave up 5 bases; unmatched junction bases: 4. Per the germline V gene, CDR1 is LNHDA and CDR2 is SQIVND (reference sequence). CDR3 length equals 14 residues. CDR3 DNA sequence: TGTGCCAGTAGTTGGTCTAGCGGGAACAATGAGCAGTTCTTC. It encodes CASSWSSGNNEQFF.